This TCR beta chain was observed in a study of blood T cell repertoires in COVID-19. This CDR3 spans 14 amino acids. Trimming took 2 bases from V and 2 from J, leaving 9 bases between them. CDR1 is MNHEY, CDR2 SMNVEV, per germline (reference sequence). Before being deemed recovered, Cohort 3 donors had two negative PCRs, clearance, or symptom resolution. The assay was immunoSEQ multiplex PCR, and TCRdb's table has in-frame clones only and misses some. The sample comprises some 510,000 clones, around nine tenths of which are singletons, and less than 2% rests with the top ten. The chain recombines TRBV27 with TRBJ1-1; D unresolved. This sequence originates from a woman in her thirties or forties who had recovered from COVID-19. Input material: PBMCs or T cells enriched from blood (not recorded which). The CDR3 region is CASSLLTDNTEAFF. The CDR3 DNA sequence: TGTGCCAGCAGTTTACTGACTGATAACACTGAAGCTTTCTTT.